What follows are 8 T cell receptor beta chains derived from one specimen sequenced in a study of shared clonotypes between healthy human individuals. Profiled with immunoSEQ multiplex PCR; TCRdb holds only in-frame clones, not every one. Here the sample spans over 850,000 clones, 75% to 85% being singletons. The sequencing sample was made of memory CD4+ T cells from PBMCs. As for subset: CD45RA-negative fraction. The source is a man between 18 and 35 years old in good health. Some clones in this sample may be carry-over from other donors' samples.

This clone was detected only a few times. This chain connects TRBV5-1 to TRBJ2-3; D ambiguous. Germline-derived CDR1 and CDR2 are SGHRS and YFSETQ. This CDR3 contains 14 residues. Trimming left V 2 bases short and J 2 bases short, with 9 bases between. The CDR3 loop reads CASSFSESTDTQYF. DNA of the CDR3: TGCGCCAGCAGCTTCTCAGAGTCCACAGATACGCAGTATTTT.

This chain joins TRBV5-1 and TRBJ2-5; 8 bases fit TRBD1. Germline loops: CDR1 SGHRS, CDR2 YFSETQ. The CDR3 consists of 17 residues. V gave up 6 bases and J gave up 5 bases; unmatched junction bases: 18. In nucleotides, the CDR3 is TGCGCCAGCACCGATTTTACCGTGTCAGGGGGCCGGGAGACCCAGTACTTC. Its translation: CASTDFTVSGGRETQYF.

The V and J genes are TRBV10-3 and TRBJ2-5; TRBD2 might be the D (5 bases). Trimming removed 5 bases at V and 5 bases at J, with 15 bases between. CDR1 and CDR2 (germline): ENHRY, SYGVKD. The CDR3 is made up of 14 amino acids. CDR3 nucleotide sequence: TGTGCCATCAGTCCCGACGGAGGAAGGGAGACCCAGTACTTC. Protein: CAISPDGGRETQYF.

The genes are TRBV6-1 and TRBJ2-1; unclear D gene. The V gene's germline CDR1 is MNHNS and CDR2 SASEGT. There are 13 residues in the CDR3. Trimming removed 7 bases from V and 9 bases from J, with 16 bases in between. As DNA, the CDR3 is TGTGCCAGCATCCTATCCATAGTCAGTGAGCAGTTCTTC. Protein sequence: CASILSIVSEQFF.

The rearrangement links TRBV7-8 to TRBJ1-1, with D hard to call. The CDR3 totals 14 residues. V gave up 0 bases and J gave up 2 bases, with 7 bases separating them. The germline V gene has CDR1 SGHVS and CDR2 FQNEAQ. CDR3 sequence reads: CASSLAAGNTEAFF. In nucleotides, the CDR3 is TGTGCCAGCAGCTTAGCTGCAGGTAACACTGAAGCTTTCTTT.

The chain is built from TRBV4-2 and TRBJ1-6; 7 bases agree with TRBD1. The CDR3 is 16 residues long. After removal of 5 bases from V and 2 bases from J, the junction contained 6 bases not matched to a gene. Germline CDR1 reads LGHNA; CDR2 reads YNFKEQ. The CDR3, as DNA: TGTGCCAGCAGCGAAGGGGGCGTAACCTATAATTCACCCCTCCACTTT. It translates to CASSEGGVTYNSPLHF.

V is TRBV11-2 and J is TRBJ1-4; D unresolved. This CDR3 is built from 15 residues. Germline CDR1 SGHAT, CDR2 FQNNGV. V dropped 2 bases and J dropped 4 bases, with 11 bases sitting between them. CDR3: CASSLNVGSNEKLFF. The CDR3 region has the DNA TGTGCCAGCAGCTTAAATGTAGGGAGTAATGAAAAACTGTTTTTT.

The rearrangement joins TRBV28 to TRBJ1-5; possibly TRBD1 for D (5 bases). The germline gives CDR1 MDHEN, CDR2 SYDVKM. The CDR3 extends over 13 amino acids. Trimming took off 11 bases at V and 3 bases at J, with 14 bases between the two ends. Here the CDR3 reads CAGASTYNQPQHF. The CDR3 bases are TGTGCCGGGGCCTCGACCTACAATCAGCCCCAGCATTTT.